The TCR beta chain described here comes from a study of regulatory T cells in long-lasting Graves disease (dated by TCRdb to 2020 to 2022). Broadly, across the study: Persistent Graves' disease was defined as antithyroid drug treatment for over 5 years with persistently positive TSH receptor autoantibodies. Persistent Graves' disease patients were compared with newly diagnosed Graves' disease patients by peripheral blood TCR sequencing and RNA sequencing. The study took place in China and was registered as a clinical trial. A total of roughly 33 samples were covered by TCR sequencing, comprising approximately 13 persistent and around 20 newly diagnosed Graves' disease patients. Antithyroid drugs had been taken for approximately 10 years on average by persistent Graves' disease patients in the clinical cohort. Study-wide findings and limitations: The small sample size was acknowledged by the authors as a limitation that may reduce accuracy. Compared with newly diagnosed patients, persistent Graves' disease patients had lower TCR Shannon entropy and fewer highly expanded clones, which suggests clonal expansion. Peripheral blood alone was examined, since thyroid tissue, which constituted the primary lesion, could not be accessed. Persistent disease showed preferential use of TRBV28, TRBJ1-2 and TRBJ2-5, whereas newly diagnosed disease favored TRBV20-1 and TRBJ2-1. A larger number of public clonotypes was shared among persistent patients (approximately 3,000) than among newly diagnosed patients (roughly 980). Only the TCR beta chain was sequenced and analyzed.

This clonotype came up many times. Its binding antigen is unknown. Base-call qualities are not available, and no considerably larger clone is one nucleotide away. The germline V gene yields MDHEN for CDR1 and SYDVKM for CDR2. Germline trimming amounts to 7 bases on V and 0 bases on J, with 7 as the count of junction bases outside the gene matches. From its cysteine to its phenylalanine, the CDR3 spans 15 amino acids. Only the CDR3 DNA stays, 45 bases, in frame from base 1. This specimen's time point label, per the study, means: persistent/refractory GD, antithyroid drugs over 5 years with positive TRAb. RNA was extracted from PBMCs in TRIzol for both TCR sequencing and RNA sequencing. The diagnosis of Graves' disease followed American Thyroid Association guidelines. Patients were recruited from an endocrinology department in Xi'an, China. Each patient gave approximately 9.7 milliliters of peripheral blood, collected in an EDTA anticoagulant tube. Ficoll Paque Plus density gradient separation was used to isolate PBMCs, and no further T cell sorting was done. An Agilent 2100 Bioanalyzer and agarose gel were used to check RNA quality, and a NanoDrop 2000 was used to measure RNA concentration.

The library relied on multiplex PCR. For sequencing, an Illumina HiSeq 4000 was employed. TCR beta libraries were built with iRepertoire HTBI primers and Arm-PCR amplification of CDR3 regions. Gel purification was performed on PCR products prior to sequencing. For the original study's pipeline: A total of fewer than 70 TRBV and some 15 TRBJ segments were identified across samples and were used for gene usage analysis of CDR3 amino acid clonotypes. COPE and FqMerger were used to merge filtered high-quality paired reads into contigs. BLAST was used to align contigs to IMGT TRBV, TRBD and TRBJ reference genes, with CDR3 defined following IMGT. Highly expanded clones were defined as clonotypes with a frequency above 0.1%. Shannon entropy served as the measure of repertoire diversity, while the Gini coefficient captured V-J evenness. A clonotype found in more than one individual was treated as public. TCRdb handled the public reads itself, with Q25 trimming in fastp and clone calling in MiXCR, and kept productive beta chains. Each CDR3 protein gets just one entry, which takes the most common genes and DNA from the rows behind it. The V and J calls were not made by the authors but by TCRdb's processing. The sample profile shows around 400,000 distinct CDR3 sequences; around 24% of them were found once. The top ten clones comprise around 26% of the sample.

This TCR derives from a female donor with Graves disease. Material: peripheral blood mononuclear cells (PBMCs), obtained when the disease was refractory, from a patient treated with antithyroid drugs. In this chain, TRBV28 is recombined with TRBJ1-2; 8 bases in the middle match TRBD1. CDR3 protein: CASIRTGWSNYGYTF. The DNA reads TGTGCCAGCATCCGGACAGGGTGGTCTAACTATGGCTACACCTTC.